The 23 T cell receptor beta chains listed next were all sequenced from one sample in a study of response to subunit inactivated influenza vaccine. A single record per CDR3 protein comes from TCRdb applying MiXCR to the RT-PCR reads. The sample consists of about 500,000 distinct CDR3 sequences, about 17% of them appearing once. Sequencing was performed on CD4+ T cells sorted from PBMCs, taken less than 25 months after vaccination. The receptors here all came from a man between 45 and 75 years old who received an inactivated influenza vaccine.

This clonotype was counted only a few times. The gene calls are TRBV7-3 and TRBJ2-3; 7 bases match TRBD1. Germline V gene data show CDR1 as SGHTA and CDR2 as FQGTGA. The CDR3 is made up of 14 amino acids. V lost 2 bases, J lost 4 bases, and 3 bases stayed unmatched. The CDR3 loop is CASSLGTVSDTQYF. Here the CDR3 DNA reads TGTGCCAGCAGCTTAGGGACAGTCTCAGATACGCAGTATTTT.

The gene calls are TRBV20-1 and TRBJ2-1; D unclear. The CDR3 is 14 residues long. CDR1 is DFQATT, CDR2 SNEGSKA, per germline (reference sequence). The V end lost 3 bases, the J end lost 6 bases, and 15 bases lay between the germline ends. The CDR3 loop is CSARDLARINEQFF. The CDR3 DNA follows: TGCAGTGCTAGGGACCTTGCGCGTATCAATGAGCAGTTCTTC.

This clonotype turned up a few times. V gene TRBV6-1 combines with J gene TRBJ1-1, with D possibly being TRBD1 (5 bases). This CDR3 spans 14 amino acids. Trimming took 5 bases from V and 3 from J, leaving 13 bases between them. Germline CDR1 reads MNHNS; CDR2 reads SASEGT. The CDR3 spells CASSRGRLYTEAFF. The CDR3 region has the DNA TGTGCCAGCAGTCGGGGACGGTTGTACACTGAAGCTTTCTTT.

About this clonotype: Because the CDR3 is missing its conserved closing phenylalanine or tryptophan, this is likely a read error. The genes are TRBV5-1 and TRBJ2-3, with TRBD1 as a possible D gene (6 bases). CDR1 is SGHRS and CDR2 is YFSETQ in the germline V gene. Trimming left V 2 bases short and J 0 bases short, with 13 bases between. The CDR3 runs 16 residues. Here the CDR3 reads CASSFAERGSTDTQYS. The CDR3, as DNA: TGCGCCAGCAGCTTTGCCGAGAGGGGGAGCACAGATACGCAGTATTCT.

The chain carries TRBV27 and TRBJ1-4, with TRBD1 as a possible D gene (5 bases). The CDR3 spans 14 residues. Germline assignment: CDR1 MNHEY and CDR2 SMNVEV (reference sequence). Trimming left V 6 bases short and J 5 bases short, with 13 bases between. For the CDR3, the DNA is TGTGCCAGCAGGCCGCGGGGGAGGAATGAAAAACTGTTTTTT. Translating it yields CASRPRGRNEKLFF.

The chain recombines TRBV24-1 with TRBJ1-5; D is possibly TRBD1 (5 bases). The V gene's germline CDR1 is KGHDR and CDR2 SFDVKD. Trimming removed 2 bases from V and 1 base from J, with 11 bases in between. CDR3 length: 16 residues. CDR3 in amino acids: CATSDSRAGSNQPQHF. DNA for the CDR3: TGTGCCACCAGTGATTCACGCGCAGGGAGCAATCAGCCCCAGCATTTT.

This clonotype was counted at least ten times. The CDR3 DNA sequence: TGCAGCGTTGATTTCGGACTAGGACGTAAGGAGCAGTACTTC. Translating gives CSVDFGLGRKEQYF. V is TRBV29-1 and J is TRBJ2-7, with TRBD2 matching over 7 bases. V was clipped by 3 bases and J by 7 bases; unmatched bases: 12. CDR1 SQVTM and CDR2 ANQGSEA come from the germline V gene. The CDR3 is made up of 14 amino acids.

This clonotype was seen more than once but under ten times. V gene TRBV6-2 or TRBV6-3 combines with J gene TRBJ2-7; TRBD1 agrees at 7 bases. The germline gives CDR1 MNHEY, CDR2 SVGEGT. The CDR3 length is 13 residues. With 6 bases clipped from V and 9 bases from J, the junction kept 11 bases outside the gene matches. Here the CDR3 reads CASSRQGSNVQYF. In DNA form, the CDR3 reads TGTGCCAGCAGCCGACAGGGATCTAACGTGCAGTACTTC.

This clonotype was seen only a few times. The CDR3 spells CASSPGQGAADTQYF. CDR3 DNA sequence: TGCGCCAGCAGCCCCGGACAGGGGGCCGCAGATACGCAGTATTTT. The genes are TRBV5-1 and TRBJ2-3; 11 nucleotides align to TRBD1. CDR1 and CDR2 (germline): SGHRS, YFSETQ. The CDR3 contains 15 residues. V shed 4 bases, J shed 4 bases, and the junction held 5 bases outside the gene matches.

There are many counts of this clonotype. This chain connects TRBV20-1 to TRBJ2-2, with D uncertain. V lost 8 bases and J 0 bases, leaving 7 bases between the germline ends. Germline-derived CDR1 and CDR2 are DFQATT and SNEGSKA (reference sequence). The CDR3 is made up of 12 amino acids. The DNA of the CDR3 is TGCAGTCCAGAACCGAACACCGGGGAGCTGTTTTTT. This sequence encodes CSPEPNTGELFF.

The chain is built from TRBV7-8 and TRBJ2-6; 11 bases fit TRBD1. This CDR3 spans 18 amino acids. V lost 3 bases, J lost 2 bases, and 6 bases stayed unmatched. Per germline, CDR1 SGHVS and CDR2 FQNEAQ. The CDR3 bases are TGTGCCAGCAGCTTTTCAGGACAGGGGGCAACTGGGGCCAACGTCCTGACTTTC. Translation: CASSFSGQGATGANVLTF.

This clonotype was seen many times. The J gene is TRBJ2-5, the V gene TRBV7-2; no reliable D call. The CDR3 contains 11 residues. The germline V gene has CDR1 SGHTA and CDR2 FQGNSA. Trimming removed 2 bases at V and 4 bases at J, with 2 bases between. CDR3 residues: CASSLTETQYF. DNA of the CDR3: TGTGCCAGCAGCTTAACAGAGACCCAGTACTTC.

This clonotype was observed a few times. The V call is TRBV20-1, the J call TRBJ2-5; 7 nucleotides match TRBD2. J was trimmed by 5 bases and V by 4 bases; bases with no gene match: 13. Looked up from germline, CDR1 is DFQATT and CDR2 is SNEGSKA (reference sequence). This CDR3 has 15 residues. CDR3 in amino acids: CSATPLAGTRETQYF. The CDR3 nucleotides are TGCAGTGCTACCCCCTTAGCGGGCACCAGGGAGACCCAGTACTTC.

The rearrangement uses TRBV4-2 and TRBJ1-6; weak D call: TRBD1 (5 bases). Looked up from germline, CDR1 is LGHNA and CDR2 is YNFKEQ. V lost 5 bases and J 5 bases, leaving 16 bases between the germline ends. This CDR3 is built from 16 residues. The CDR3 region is CASSLIGVGNNSPLHF. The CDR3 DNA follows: TGTGCCAGCAGCTTAATAGGGGTTGGCAATAATTCACCCCTCCACTTT.

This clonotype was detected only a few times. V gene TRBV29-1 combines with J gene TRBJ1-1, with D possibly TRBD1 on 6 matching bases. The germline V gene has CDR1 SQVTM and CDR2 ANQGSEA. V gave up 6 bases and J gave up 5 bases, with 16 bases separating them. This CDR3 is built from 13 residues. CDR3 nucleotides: TGCAGCGTCGGCGGGGGGCGCTTAACTGAAGCTTTCTTT. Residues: CSVGGGRLTEAFF.

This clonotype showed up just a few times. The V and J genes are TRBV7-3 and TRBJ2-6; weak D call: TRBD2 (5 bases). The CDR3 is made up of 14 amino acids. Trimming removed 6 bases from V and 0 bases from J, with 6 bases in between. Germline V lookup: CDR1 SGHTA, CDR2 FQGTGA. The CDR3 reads CASRRDSGANVLTF. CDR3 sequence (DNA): TGTGCCAGCAGGAGGGACTCTGGGGCCAACGTCCTGACTTTC.

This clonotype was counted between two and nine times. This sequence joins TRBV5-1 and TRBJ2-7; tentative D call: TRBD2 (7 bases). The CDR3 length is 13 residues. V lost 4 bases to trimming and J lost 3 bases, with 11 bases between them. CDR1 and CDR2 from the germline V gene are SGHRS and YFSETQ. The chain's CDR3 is CASSRGGIYEQYF. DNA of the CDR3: TGCGCCAGCAGCAGGGGGGGGATCTACGAGCAGTACTTC.

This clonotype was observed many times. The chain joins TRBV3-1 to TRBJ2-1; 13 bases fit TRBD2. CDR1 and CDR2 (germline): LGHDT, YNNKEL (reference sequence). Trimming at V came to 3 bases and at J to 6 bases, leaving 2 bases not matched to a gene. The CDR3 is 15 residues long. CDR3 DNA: TGTGCCAGCAGCCAGGGACTAGCGGGACGCAATGAGCAGTTCTTC. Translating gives CASSQGLAGRNEQFF.

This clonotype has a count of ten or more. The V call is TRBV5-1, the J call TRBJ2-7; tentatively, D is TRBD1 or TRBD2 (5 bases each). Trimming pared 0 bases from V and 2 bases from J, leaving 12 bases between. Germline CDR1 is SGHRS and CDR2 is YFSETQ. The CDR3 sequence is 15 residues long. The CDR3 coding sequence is TGCGCCAGCAGCTTGGGGGGGTTCGAGACCTACGAGCAGTACTTC. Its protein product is CASSLGGFETYEQYF.

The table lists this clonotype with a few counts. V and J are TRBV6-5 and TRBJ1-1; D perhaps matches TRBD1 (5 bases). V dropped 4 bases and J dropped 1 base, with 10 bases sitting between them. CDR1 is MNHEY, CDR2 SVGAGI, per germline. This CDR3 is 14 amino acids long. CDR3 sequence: CASSSSTENTEAFF. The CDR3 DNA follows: TGTGCCAGCAGTTCGTCGACAGAGAACACTGAAGCTTTCTTT.

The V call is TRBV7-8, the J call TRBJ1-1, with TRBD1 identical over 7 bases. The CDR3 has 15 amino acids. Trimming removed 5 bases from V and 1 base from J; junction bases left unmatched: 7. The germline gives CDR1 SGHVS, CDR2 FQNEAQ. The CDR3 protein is CASSPRDSQNTEAFF. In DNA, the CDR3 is TGTGCCAGCAGCCCCCGGGACAGTCAGAACACTGAAGCTTTCTTT.

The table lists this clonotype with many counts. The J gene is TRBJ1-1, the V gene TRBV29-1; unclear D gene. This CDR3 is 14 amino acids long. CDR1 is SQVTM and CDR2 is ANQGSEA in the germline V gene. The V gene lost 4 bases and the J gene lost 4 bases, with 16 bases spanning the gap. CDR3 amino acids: CSVVWTSLGTEAFF. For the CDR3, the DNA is TGCAGCGTTGTTTGGACCTCCCTGGGCACTGAAGCTTTCTTT.

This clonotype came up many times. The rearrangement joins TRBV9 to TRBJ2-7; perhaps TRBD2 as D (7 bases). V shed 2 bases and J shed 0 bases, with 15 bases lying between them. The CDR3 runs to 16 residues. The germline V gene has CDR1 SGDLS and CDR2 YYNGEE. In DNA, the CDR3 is TGTGCCAGCAGCGTGGGGGGGGCTATTAGCTCCTACGAGCAGTACTTC. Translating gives CASSVGGAISSYEQYF.